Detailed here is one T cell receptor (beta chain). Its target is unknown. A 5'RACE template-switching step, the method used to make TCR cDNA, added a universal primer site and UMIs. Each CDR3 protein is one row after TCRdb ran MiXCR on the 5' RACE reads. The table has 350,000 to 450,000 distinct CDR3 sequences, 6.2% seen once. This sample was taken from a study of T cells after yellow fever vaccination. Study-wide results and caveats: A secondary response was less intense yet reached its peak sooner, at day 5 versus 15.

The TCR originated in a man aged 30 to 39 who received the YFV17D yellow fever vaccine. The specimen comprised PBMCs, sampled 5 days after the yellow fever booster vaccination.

This CDR3 is CASSLIIGEQFF. The CDR3 DNA sequence: TGTGCCAGCAGCTTGATTATAGGTGAGCAGTTCTTC. The V and J genes are TRBV7-2 and TRBJ2-1; D gene ambiguous. The CDR3 totals 12 residues. V dropped 3 bases and J dropped 9 bases, with 9 bases sitting between them. The germline gives CDR1 SGHTA, CDR2 FQGNSA.